The 22 T cell receptor beta chains given below trace back to one sample, sequenced in a study of T cell responses to AZD1222 COVID-19 vaccine. Produced via immunoSEQ multiplex PCR; TCRdb's table is partial and in-frame only. The sample has around 120,000 clones, 85% to 90% seen once. Source: peripheral blood, taken on day 0 of AZD1222 vaccination. These TCRs come from an adult in good health.

V and J are TRBV5-1 and TRBJ1-4; D is undetermined. The CDR3 contains 13 residues. V lost 4 bases and J lost 5, with 9 bases in between. Germline CDR1 and CDR2: SGHRS and YFSETQ. As DNA, the CDR3 is TGCGCCAGCAGCGGCGGTGAAAATGAAAAACTGTTTTTT. Its translation: CASSGGENEKLFF.

This rearrangement joins TRBV4-3 to TRBJ1-2; D not certain. The germline V and J ends were trimmed by 0 bases and 2 bases, with 7 bases remaining between them. Germline V CDR1 and CDR2: LGHNA, YSLEER. The CDR3 loop spans 14 amino acids. CDR3 bases: TGCGCCAGCAGCCAAGATCTTGTAAACTATGGCTACACCTTC. It translates to CASSQDLVNYGYTF.

The chain uses TRBV5-1 and TRBJ2-7; the match to TRBD1 covers 8 bases. Trimming removed 3 bases from V and 7 bases from J; junction bases left unmatched: 12. The CDR3 has 15 residues. The V gene's germline CDR1 is SGHRS and CDR2 YFSETQ. For the CDR3, the DNA is TGCGCCAGCAGCTACGGCCGGGACAGGCCCCTGGAGCAGTACTTC. Amino acid sequence: CASSYGRDRPLEQYF. The whole variable domain, remainder taken from reference TRBV5-1 and TRBJ2-7, is KAGVTQTPRYLIKTRGQQVTLSCSPISGHRSVSWYQQTPGQGLQFLFEYFSETQRNKGNFPGRFSGRQFSNSRSEMNVSTLELGDSALYLCASSYGRDRPLEQYFGPGTRLTVT.

CDR3 in DNA: TGTGCCAGCAGTTTCGGGATCGCCTACGAGCAGTACTTC. Residues: CASSFGIAYEQYF. J is TRBJ2-7 and V is TRBV27, with D perhaps TRBD2 (5 bases). This CDR3 contains 13 residues. Germline CDR1 is MNHEY and CDR2 is SMNVEV (reference sequence). Trimming cost V 3 bases and J 2 bases, with 8 bases left between them.

The rearrangement uses TRBV7-9 and TRBJ2-1, with 7 bases lining up with TRBD1. CDR1 SEHNR and CDR2 FQNEAQ come from the germline V gene (reference sequence). This CDR3 is built from 13 residues. Losses at the gene ends were 4 bases for V and 7 bases for J; bases not matched to a gene: 4. The CDR3 loop is CASSYRGLNEQFF. The CDR3 DNA follows: TGTGCCAGCAGCTATAGGGGGCTGAATGAGCAGTTCTTC.

The J gene is TRBJ2-5, the V gene TRBV10-2; no reliable D call. Germline CDR1 reads WSHSY; CDR2 reads SAAADI. CDR3 size: 13 residues. V gave up 4 bases and J gave up 4 bases, with 10 bases separating them. This CDR3 reads CASSAQHPETQYF. The CDR3 DNA reads TGCGCCAGCAGTGCCCAGCACCCAGAGACCCAGTACTTC.

This clone was seen only once. The chain uses TRBV24-1 and TRBJ1-2; D unresolved. Looked up from germline, CDR1 is KGHDR and CDR2 is SFDVKD. V lost 4 bases, J lost 9 bases, and 11 bases lay in between. CDR3 length: 12 residues. The chain's CDR3 is CATSDRALSYTF. In nucleotides, the CDR3 is TGTGCCACCAGTGACCGGGCCCTAAGCTACACCTTC.

V is TRBV29-1 and J is TRBJ2-7; the D is unclear. The V end lost 4 bases, the J end lost 3 bases, and 7 bases lay between the germline ends. Germline V lookup: CDR1 SQVTM, CDR2 ANQGSEA. This CDR3 contains 11 residues. In DNA, the CDR3 is TGCAGCGTTGTGGGTCTCTACGAGCAGTACTTC. Translation: CSVVGLYEQYF.

The chain links TRBV4-1 to TRBJ2-6, with TRBD1 as a possible D gene (6 bases). Trimming removed 7 bases at V and 2 bases at J, with 12 bases between. The CDR3 sequence is 15 residues long. Germline loops: CDR1 MGHRA, CDR2 YSYEKL. Written as DNA, the CDR3 is TGCGCCAGCACCCCTGAGGGGGCTGGGGCCAACGTCCTGACTTTC. This encodes CASTPEGAGANVLTF.

The gene calls are TRBV5-8 and TRBJ2-1, with 10 bases fitting TRBD2. Germline assignment: CDR1 SGHTS and CDR2 YDEGEE. V was pared by 6 bases and J by 5 bases, with 14 bases of the junction left unmatched. This CDR3 is built from 17 residues. The CDR3 reads CASTDQPIAGGHNEQFF. In nucleotides, the CDR3 is TGTGCCAGCACCGACCAACCCATAGCGGGAGGTCACAATGAGCAGTTCTTC.

This clone has just a few counts. This chain connects TRBV29-1 to TRBJ2-3; 8 nucleotides match TRBD1. With V trimmed by 6 bases and J by 2 bases, 10 bases remained unmatched. Germline CDR1 SQVTM, CDR2 ANQGSEA. CDR3 size: 15 residues. This CDR3 reads CSVTGQGHLTDTQYF. The CDR3, as DNA: TGCAGCGTAACAGGACAGGGCCACCTCACAGATACGCAGTATTTT.

This clone was picked up one time. This chain links TRBV19 with TRBJ1-5; D is possibly TRBD1 (5 bases). Looked up from germline, CDR1 is LNHDA and CDR2 is SQIVND (reference sequence). V was clipped by 3 bases and J by 2 bases, with 11 bases between them. The CDR3 loop spans 15 amino acids. The chain's CDR3 is CASSMNGAGNQPQHF. CDR3 DNA: TGTGCCAGTAGTATGAACGGGGCGGGCAATCAGCCCCAGCATTTT. The variable domain in full, completed from reference TRBV19 and TRBJ1-5, reads DGGITQSPKYLFRKEGQNVTLSCEQNLNHDAMYWYRQDPGQGLRLIYYSQIVNDFQKGDIAEGYSVSREKKESFPLTVTSAQKNPTAFYLCASSMNGAGNQPQHFGDGTRLSIL.

The V and J genes are TRBV3-1 (or the pseudogene TRBV3-2) and TRBJ1-2; D uncertain. The germline gives CDR1 LGHDT, CDR2 YNNKEL (reference sequence). The CDR3 totals 12 residues. Trimming removed 0 bases at V and 5 bases at J, with 4 bases between. The CDR3 sequence is CASSQEHYGYTF. In DNA, the CDR3 is TGTGCCAGCAGCCAAGAACATTATGGCTACACCTTC.

V is TRBV5-1 and J is TRBJ2-3; D remains unclear. The CDR3 spans 16 residues. V gave up 0 bases and J gave up 1 base, with 12 bases separating them. Germline V gene lookup returns CDR1 SGHRS and CDR2 YFSETQ. The CDR3 nucleotides are TGCGCCAGCAGCTTGGCTCAGGTCATTCGCACAGATACGCAGTATTTT. This gives the protein CASSLAQVIRTDTQYF.

The rearrangement links TRBV7-3 to TRBJ2-7, with a tentative D call TRBD2 (7 bases). CDR3 length equals 15 residues. V shed 5 bases and J shed 2 bases, with 16 bases lying between them. In germline, CDR1 is SGHTA, CDR2 FQGTGA. CDR3 in amino acids: CASSPKGGRTYEQYF. The CDR3 DNA reads as TGTGCCAGCAGCCCAAAGGGGGGGCGGACCTACGAGCAGTACTTC.

Written as DNA, the CDR3 is TGTGCCAGCAGCCCCCGAGGGGGCTCCTACGAGCAGTACTTC. This sequence encodes CASSPRGGSYEQYF. The chain recombines TRBV27 with TRBJ2-7; D may be TRBD1 (6 bases). Trimming stripped 6 bases from V and 0 bases from J, with 12 bases between. The CDR3 sequence is 14 residues long. In germline, CDR1 is MNHEY, CDR2 SMNVEV (reference sequence).

V is TRBV6-5 and J is TRBJ1-3; perhaps TRBD1 as D (5 bases). The CDR3 length is 12 residues. V lost 8 bases and J lost 4, with 9 bases in between. The V gene's germline CDR1 is MNHEY and CDR2 SVGAGI. The CDR3 DNA is TGTGCCAGCTCTGGGGACGGAAACACCATATATTTT. Protein: CASSGDGNTIYF.

The chain carries TRBV30 and TRBJ1-4; 9 nucleotides align to TRBD1. Germline V gene sequence: CDR1 GTSNPN, CDR2 SVGIG (reference sequence). This CDR3 has 14 residues. V was pared by 8 bases and J by 2 bases, with 6 bases of the junction left unmatched. In DNA form, the CDR3 reads TGTGCCGGGACAGGGACATTGACTAATGAAAAACTGTTTTTT. It encodes CAGTGTLTNEKLFF.

J is TRBJ2-1 and V is TRBV7-9, with 8 bases identical to TRBD2. The CDR3 extends over 12 amino acids. Unmatched junction bases numbered 3, after V lost 6 bases and J lost 8 bases. Germline CDR1 SEHNR, CDR2 FQNEAQ (reference sequence). The CDR3, as DNA: TGTGCCAGCAGGGGACTAGTTCATGAGCAGTTCTTC. Amino acid sequence: CASRGLVHEQFF.

The gene calls are TRBV7-9 and TRBJ1-4, with D perhaps TRBD1 (5 bases). Germline V lookup: CDR1 SEHNR, CDR2 FQNEAQ (reference sequence). The V end was cut by 4 bases, the J end by 4 bases, with 13 bases between. The CDR3 runs to 15 residues. The CDR3 nucleotides read TGTGCCAGCAGCTCCCAGGGAGGTATTAATGAAAAACTGTTTTTT. It encodes CASSSQGGINEKLFF.

This clone turned up a few times. The V and J genes are TRBV5-4 and TRBJ2-3; D remains unclear. The CDR3 extends over 16 amino acids. Trimming left V 1 base short and J 8 bases short, with 20 bases between. Germline V CDR1 and CDR2: SGHNT, YYREEE (reference sequence). CDR3 loop: CASSLKTSRDSGTQYF. The CDR3 coding sequence is TGTGCCAGCAGCTTGAAAACTTCACGCGATTCGGGTACGCAGTATTTT.

This clone was seen just once. The chain combines TRBV19 with TRBJ1-2; TRBD1 matches at 8 bases. The CDR3 has 14 residues. Trimming at V came to 7 bases and at J to 2 bases, leaving 6 bases not matched to a gene. CDR1 and CDR2 (germline): LNHDA, SQIVND (reference sequence). The CDR3 sequence: CASTLGQDNYGYTF. DNA for the CDR3: TGTGCCAGTACCTTGGGACAGGACAACTATGGCTACACCTTC.